This T cell receptor (beta chain) originates from a study of T-cell memory formation after mild COVID-19. Overall study findings and caveats: Prior to infection, memory already included some responding clones, suggesting cross-reactive memory joined. What remained unconfirmed was the SARS-CoV-2 specificity of second-wave clones peaking on day 37.

TCRdb ran MiXCR on the 5' RACE reads and lists one entry per CDR3 protein. This table has some 200,000 distinct CDR3 sequences, 20% to 25% appearing once. Concerning this clonotype itself: The antigen is undetermined.

Input material: PBMCs or a T cell subset sorted from them (not recorded which). The sequence came from an adult woman who had mild COVID-19 (a few samples of this study predate the infection). Cell type and time point are not known.

The CDR3 DNA is TGTGCCAGCAGCAAGCGACCTGGAGGGGAGCTGTTTTTT. Translation gives CASSKRPGGELFF. This chain joins TRBV21-1 and TRBJ2-2. TRBV21-1 is annotated as a pseudogene. The length of the CDR3 is 13 residues.